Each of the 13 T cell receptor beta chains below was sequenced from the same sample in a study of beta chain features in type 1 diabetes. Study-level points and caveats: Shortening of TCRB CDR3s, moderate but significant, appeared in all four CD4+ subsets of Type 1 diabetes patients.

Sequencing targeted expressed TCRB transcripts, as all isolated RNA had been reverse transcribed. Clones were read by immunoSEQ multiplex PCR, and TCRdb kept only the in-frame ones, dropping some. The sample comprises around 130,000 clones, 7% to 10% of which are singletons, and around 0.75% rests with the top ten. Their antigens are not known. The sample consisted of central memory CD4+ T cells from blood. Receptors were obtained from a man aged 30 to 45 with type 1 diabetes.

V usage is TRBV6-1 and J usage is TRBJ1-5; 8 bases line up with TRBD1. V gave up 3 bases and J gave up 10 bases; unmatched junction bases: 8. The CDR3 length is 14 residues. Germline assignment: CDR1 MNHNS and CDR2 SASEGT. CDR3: CASSEDRAYSPQHF. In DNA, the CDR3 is TGTGCCAGCAGTGAGGACAGGGCCTATAGCCCCCAGCATTTT.

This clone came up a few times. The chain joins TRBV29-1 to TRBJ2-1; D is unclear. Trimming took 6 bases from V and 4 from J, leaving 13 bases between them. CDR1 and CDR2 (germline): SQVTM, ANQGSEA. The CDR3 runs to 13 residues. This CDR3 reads CSVLGGKYNEQFF. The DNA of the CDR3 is TGCAGCGTACTCGGCGGAAAGTACAATGAGCAGTTCTTC.

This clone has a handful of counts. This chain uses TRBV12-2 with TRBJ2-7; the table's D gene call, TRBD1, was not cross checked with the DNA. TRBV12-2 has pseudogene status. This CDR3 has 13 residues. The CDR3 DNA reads TGTGCAAGTCGCAAGCCGGGACACCGAGAGCAGTACTTC. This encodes CASRKPGHREQYF.

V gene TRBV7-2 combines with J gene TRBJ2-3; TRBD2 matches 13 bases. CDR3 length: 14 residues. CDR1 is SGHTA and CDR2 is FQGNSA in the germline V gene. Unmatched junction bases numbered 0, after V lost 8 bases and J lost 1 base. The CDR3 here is CASGTSGGTDTQYF. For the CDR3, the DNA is TGTGCCAGCGGGACTAGCGGGGGCACAGATACGCAGTATTTT.

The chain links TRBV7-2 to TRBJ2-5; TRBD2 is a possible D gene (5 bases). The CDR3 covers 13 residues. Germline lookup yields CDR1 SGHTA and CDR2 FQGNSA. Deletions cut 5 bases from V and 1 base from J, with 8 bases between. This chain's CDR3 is CASSLGGQETQYF. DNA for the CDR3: TGTGCCAGCAGCCTTGGAGGCCAAGAGACCCAGTACTTC. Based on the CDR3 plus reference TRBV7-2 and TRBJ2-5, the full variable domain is GAGVSQSPSNKVTEKGKDVELRCDPISGHTALYWYRQSLGQGLEFLIYFQGNSAPDKSGLPSDRFSAERTGGSVSTLTIQRTQQEDSAVYLCASSLGGQETQYFGPGTRLLVL.

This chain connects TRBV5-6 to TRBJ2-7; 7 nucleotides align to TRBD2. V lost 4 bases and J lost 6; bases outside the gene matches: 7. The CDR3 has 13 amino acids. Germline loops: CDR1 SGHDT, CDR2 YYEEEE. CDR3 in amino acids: CASSPVGGSEQYF. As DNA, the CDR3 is TGTGCCAGCAGCCCAGTGGGAGGGTCCGAGCAGTACTTC.

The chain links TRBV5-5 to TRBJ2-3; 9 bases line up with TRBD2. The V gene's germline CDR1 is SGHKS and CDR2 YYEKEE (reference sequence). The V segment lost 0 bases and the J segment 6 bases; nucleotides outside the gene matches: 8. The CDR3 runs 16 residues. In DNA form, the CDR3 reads TGTGCCAGCAGCTTGGAGGGCAGCGGGGGGACGGATACGCAGTATTTT. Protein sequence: CASSLEGSGGTDTQYF. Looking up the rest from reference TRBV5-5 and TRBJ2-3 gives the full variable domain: DAGVTQSPTHLIKTRGQQVTLRCSPISGHKSVSWYQQVLGQGPQFIFQYYEKEERGRGNFPDRFSARQFPNYSSELNVNALLLGDSALYLCASSLEGSGGTDTQYFGPGTRLTVL.

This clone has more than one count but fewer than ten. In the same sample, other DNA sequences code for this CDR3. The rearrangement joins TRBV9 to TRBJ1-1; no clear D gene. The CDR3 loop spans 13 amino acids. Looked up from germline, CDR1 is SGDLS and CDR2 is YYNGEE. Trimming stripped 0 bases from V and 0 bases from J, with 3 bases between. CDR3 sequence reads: CASSVAVNTEAFF. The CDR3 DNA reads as TGTGCCAGCAGCGTAGCGGTGAACACTGAAGCTTTCTTT.

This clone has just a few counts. This CDR3 reads CASSVAAVNTEAFF. CDR3 DNA: TGTGCCAGCAGCGTCGCGGCGGTGAACACTGAAGCTTTCTTT. V usage is TRBV9 and J usage is TRBJ1-1, with D hard to call. The germline V gene encodes CDR1 SGDLS and CDR2 YYNGEE. The V end lost 2 bases, the J end lost 0 bases, and 8 bases lay between the germline ends. The CDR3 length is 14 residues.

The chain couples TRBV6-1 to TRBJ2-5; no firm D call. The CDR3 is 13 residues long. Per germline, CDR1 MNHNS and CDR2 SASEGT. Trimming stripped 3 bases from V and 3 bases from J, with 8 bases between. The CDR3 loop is CASSEFAEETQYF. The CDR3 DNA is TGTGCCAGCAGTGAGTTCGCAGAAGAGACCCAGTACTTC.

CDR3 region: CASSYTPGQHNENTEAFF. CDR3 coding DNA: TGCGCCAGCAGCTACACACCGGGACAGCATAACGAGAACACTGAAGCTTTCTTT. V and J are TRBV5-1 and TRBJ1-1, with 7 positions matching TRBD1. CDR1 is SGHRS, CDR2 YFSETQ, per germline. V dropped 3 bases and J dropped 1; count of bases not matched to a gene: 15. This CDR3 spans 18 amino acids.

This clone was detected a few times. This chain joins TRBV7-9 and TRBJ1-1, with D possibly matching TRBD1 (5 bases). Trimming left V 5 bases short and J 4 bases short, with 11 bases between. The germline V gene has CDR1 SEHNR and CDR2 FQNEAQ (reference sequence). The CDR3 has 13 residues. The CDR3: CASSRSDSTEAFF. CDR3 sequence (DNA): TGTGCCAGCAGCCGATCAGACAGCACTGAAGCTTTCTTT. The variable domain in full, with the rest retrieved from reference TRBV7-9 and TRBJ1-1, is DTGVSQNPRHKITKRGQNVTFRCDPISEHNRLYWYRQTLGQGPEFLTYFQNEAQLEKSRLLSDRFSAERPKGSFSTLEIQRTEQGDSAMYLCASSRSDSTEAFFGQGTRLTVV.

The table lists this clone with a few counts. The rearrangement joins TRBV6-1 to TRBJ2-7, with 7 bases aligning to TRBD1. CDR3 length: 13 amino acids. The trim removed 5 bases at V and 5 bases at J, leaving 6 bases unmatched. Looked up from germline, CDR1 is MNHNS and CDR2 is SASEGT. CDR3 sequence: CASSFSTGDEQYF. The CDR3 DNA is TGTGCCAGCAGTTTTAGCACAGGGGACGAGCAGTACTTC.